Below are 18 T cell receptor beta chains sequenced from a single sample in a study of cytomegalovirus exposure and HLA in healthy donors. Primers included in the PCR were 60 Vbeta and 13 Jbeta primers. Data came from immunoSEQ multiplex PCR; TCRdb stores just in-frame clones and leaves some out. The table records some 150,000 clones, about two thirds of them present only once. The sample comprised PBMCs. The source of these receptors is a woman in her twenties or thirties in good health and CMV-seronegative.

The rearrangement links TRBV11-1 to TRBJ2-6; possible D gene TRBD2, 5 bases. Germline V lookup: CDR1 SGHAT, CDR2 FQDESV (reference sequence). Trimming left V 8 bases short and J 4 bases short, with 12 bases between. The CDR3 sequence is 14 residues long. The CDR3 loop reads CASGEGTGANVLTF. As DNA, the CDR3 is TGTGCCAGCGGAGAGGGAACCGGGGCCAACGTCCTGACTTTC.

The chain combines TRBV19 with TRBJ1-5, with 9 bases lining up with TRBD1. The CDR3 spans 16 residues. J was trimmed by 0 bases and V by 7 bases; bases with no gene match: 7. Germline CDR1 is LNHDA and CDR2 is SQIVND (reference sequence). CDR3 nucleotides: TGTGCCAGTATGAGACAGGGGGGAAATAGCAATCAGCCCCAGCATTTT. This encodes CASMRQGGNSNQPQHF.

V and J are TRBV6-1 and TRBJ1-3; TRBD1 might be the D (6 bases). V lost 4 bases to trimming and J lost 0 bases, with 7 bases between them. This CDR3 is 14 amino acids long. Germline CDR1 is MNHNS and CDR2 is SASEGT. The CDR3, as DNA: TGTGCCAGCAGTGCGGACAGCTCTGGAAACACCATATATTTT. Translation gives CASSADSSGNTIYF.

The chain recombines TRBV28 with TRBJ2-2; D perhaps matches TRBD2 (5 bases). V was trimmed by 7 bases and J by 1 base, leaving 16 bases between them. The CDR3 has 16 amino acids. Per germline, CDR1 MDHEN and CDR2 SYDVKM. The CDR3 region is CASTPWGGRNTGELFF. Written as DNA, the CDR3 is TGTGCCAGCACCCCGTGGGGTGGGAGGAACACCGGGGAGCTGTTTTTT.

The CDR3 DNA reads TGTGCCAGCTCACCACCGCAGGACAGGGTCAACGAGCAGTACTTC. The encoded protein is CASSPPQDRVNEQYF. V is TRBV18 and J is TRBJ2-7, with 8 nucleotides matching TRBD1. The CDR3 contains 15 residues. The V gene's germline CDR1 is KGHSH and CDR2 LQKENI. The V gene end was trimmed by 0 bases and the J gene end by 5 bases; junction bases not matched to a gene: 6.

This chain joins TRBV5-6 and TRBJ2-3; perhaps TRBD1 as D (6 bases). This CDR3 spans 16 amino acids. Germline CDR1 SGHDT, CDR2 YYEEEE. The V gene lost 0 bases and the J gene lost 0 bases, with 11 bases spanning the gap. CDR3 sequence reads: CASSLAGQGSTDTQYF. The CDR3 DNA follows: TGTGCCAGCAGCTTGGCAGGTCAGGGGAGCACAGATACGCAGTATTTT.

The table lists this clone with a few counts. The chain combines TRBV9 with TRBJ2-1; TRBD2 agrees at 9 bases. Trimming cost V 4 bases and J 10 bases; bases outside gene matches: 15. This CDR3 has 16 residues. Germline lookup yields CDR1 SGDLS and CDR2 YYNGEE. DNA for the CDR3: TGTGCCAGCAGCTCCGGGGGGGGCGGGAGGGCCGAAGAGCAGTTCTTC. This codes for CASSSGGGGRAEEQFF.

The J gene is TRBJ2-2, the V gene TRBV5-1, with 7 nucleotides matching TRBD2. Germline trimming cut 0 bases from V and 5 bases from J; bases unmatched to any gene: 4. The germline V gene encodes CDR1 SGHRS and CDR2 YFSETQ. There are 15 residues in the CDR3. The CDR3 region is CASSLASGTTGELFF. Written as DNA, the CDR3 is TGCGCCAGCAGCTTGGCGAGCGGGACTACCGGGGAGCTGTTTTTT.

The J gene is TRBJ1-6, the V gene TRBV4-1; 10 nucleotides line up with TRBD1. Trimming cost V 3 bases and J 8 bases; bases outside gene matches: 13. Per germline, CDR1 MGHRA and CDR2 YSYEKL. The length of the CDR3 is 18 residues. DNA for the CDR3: TGCGCCAGCAGCCAGGAAGCCGGGACAGGGGCTTTTTATTCACCCCTCCACTTT. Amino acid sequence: CASSQEAGTGAFYSPLHF.

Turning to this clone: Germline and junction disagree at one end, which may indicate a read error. The CDR3 DNA reads TGTGCCAGCACCTTAACACAGGGCAATGAAAAACTGTTTTTT. Translation gives CASTLTQGNEKLFF. The V gene is TRBV7-9, the J gene TRBJ1-4, with D possibly TRBD1 on 6 matching bases. Germline loops: CDR1 SEHNR, CDR2 FQNEAQ (reference sequence). CDR3 length: 14 residues. The entire variable domain, with the rest obtained from reference TRBV7-9 and TRBJ1-4, is as follows: DTGVSQNPRHKITKRGQNVTFRCDPISEHNRLYWYRQTLGQGPEFLTYFQNEAQLEKSRLLSDRFSAERPKGSFSTLEIQRTEQGDSAMYLCASTLTQGNEKLFFGSGTQLSVL.

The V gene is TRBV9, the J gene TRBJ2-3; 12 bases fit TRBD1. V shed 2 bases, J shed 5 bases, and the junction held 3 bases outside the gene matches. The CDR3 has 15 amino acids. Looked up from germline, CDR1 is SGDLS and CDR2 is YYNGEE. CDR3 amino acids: CASSVRDRGLDTQYF. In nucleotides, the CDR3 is TGTGCCAGCAGCGTGAGGGACAGGGGGCTAGATACGCAGTATTTT.

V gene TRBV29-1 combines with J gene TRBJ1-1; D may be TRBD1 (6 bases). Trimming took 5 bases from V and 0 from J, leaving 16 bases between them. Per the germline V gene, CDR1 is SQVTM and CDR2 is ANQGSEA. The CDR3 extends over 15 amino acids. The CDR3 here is CSVNPRTAMNTEAFF. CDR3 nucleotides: TGCAGCGTTAACCCCCGGACAGCTATGAACACTGAAGCTTTCTTT.

The CDR3 DNA follows: TGCGCCAGCAGTCAACAGGGAGAATTCTACGAGCAGTACTTC. As protein: CASSQQGEFYEQYF. The chain joins TRBV5-1 to TRBJ2-7, with TRBD1 as a possible D gene (6 bases). The CDR3 is 14 amino acids. Deletions cut 5 bases from V and 3 bases from J, with 15 bases between. Germline V CDR1 and CDR2: SGHRS, YFSETQ.

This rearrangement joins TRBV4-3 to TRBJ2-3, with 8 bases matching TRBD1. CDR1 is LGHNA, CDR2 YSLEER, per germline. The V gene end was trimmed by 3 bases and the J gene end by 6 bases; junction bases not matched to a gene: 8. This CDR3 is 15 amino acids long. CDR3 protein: CASSQSGQGWDTQYF. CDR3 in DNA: TGCGCCAGCAGCCAGAGCGGACAGGGTTGGGATACGCAGTATTTT.

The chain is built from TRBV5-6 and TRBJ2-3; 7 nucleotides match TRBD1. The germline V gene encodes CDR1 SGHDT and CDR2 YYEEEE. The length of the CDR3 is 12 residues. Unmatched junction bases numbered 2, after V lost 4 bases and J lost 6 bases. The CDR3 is CASSQDRDTQYF. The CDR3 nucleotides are TGTGCCAGCAGCCAGGACAGGGATACGCAGTATTTT.

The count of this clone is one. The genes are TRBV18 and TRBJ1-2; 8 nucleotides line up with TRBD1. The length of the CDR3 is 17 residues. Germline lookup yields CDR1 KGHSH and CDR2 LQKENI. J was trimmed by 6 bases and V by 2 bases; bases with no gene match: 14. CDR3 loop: CASSPSNPRGQADGYTF. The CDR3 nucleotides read TGTGCCAGCTCACCAAGCAACCCCCGGGGACAGGCGGATGGCTACACCTTC.

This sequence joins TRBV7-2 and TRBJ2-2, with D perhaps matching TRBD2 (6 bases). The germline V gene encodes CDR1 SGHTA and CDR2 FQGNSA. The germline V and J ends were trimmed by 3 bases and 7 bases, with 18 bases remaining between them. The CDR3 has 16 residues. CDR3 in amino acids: CASSFFGAGLHGELFF. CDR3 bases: TGTGCCAGCAGCTTTTTTGGGGCGGGGCTCCACGGGGAGCTGTTTTTT.

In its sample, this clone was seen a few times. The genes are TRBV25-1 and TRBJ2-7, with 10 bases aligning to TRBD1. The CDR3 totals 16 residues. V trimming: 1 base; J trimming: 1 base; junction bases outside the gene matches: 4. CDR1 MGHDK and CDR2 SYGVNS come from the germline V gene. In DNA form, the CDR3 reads TGTGCCAGCAGTGAATTTTCGGACAGGGGGTCCTACGAGCAGTACTTC. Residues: CASSEFSDRGSYEQYF.